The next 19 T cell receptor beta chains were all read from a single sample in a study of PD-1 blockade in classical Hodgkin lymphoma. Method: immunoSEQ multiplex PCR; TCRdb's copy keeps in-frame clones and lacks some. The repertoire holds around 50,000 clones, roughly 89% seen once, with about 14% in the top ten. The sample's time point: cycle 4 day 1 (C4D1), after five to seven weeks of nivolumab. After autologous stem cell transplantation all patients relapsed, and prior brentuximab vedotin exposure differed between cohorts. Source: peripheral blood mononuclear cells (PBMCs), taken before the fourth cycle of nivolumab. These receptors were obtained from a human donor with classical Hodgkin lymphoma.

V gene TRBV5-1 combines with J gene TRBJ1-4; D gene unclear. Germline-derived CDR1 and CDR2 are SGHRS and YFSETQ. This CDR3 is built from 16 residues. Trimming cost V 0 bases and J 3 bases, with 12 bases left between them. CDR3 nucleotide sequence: TGCGCCAGCAGCTTGGGAAGTATTTCGGCTAATGAAAAACTGTTTTTT. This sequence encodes CASSLGSISANEKLFF.

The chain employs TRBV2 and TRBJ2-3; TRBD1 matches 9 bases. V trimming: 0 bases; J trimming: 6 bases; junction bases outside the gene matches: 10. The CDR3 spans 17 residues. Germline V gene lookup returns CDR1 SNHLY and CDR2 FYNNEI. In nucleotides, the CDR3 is TGTGCCAGCAGTGAAGCGGAAACAGGGGGCGACTCGGATACGCAGTATTTT. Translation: CASSEAETGGDSDTQYF. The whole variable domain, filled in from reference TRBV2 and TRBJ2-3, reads EPEVTQTPSHQVTQMGQEVILRCVPISNHLYFYWYRQILGQKVEFLVSFYNNEISEKSEIFDDQFSVERPDGSNFTLKIRSTKLEDSAMYFCASSEAETGGDSDTQYFGPGTRLTVL.

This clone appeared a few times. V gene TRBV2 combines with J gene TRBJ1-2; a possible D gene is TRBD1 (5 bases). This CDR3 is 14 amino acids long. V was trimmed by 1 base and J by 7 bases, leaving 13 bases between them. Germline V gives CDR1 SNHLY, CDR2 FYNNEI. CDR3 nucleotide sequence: TGTGCCAGCAGTGAAGGGGGGAGGGGCTCTGGCTACACCTTC. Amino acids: CASSEGGRGSGYTF.

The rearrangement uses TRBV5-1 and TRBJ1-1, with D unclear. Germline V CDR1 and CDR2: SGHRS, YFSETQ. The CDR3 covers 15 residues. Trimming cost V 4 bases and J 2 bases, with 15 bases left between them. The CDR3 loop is CASSPLPGANTEAFF. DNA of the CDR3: TGCGCCAGCAGCCCTCTTCCGGGAGCTAACACTGAAGCTTTCTTT.

In DNA form, the CDR3 reads TGTGCCAGCTCCGCTGGGCGCCTTGGAAAACTGTTTTTT. Protein product: CASSAGRLGKLFF. V is TRBV6-5 and J is TRBJ1-4, with D unresolved. Trimming stripped 8 bases from V and 10 bases from J, with 17 bases between. There are 13 residues in the CDR3. Germline lookup yields CDR1 MNHEY and CDR2 SVGAGI.

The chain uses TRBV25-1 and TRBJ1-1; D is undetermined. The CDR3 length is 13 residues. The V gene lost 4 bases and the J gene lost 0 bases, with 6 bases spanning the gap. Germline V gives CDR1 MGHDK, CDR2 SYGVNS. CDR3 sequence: CASSGSMNTEAFF. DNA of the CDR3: TGTGCCAGCAGTGGTAGTATGAACACTGAAGCTTTCTTT.

CDR3 loop: CASVLRVGTEAFF. The CDR3 DNA is TGTGCCAGCGTCCTACGGGTCGGCACTGAAGCTTTCTTT. The V and J genes are TRBV21-1 and TRBJ1-1. TRBV21-1 is noted as a pseudogene. The CDR3 is made up of 13 amino acids.

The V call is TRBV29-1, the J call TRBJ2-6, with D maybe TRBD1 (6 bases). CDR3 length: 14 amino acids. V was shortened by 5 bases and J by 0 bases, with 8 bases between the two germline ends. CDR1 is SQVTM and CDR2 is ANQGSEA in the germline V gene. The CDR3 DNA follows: TGCAGCGTTAAAGGGGGCTCTGGGGCCAACGTCCTGACTTTC. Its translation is CSVKGGSGANVLTF.

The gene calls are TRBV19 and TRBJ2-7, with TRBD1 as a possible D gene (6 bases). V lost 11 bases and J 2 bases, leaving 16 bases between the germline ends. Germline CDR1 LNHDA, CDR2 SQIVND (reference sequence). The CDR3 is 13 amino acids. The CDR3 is CASAKGVPYEQYF. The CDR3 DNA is TGTGCCTCGGCGAAGGGGGTTCCCTACGAGCAGTACTTC.

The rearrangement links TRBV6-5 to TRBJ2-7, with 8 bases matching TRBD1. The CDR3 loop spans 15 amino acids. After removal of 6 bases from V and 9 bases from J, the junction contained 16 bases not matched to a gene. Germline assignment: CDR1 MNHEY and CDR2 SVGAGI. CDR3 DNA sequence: TGTGCCAGCAGACCCGCCGGGACAGGTACCCGTGGGCAGTACTTC. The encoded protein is CASRPAGTGTRGQYF.

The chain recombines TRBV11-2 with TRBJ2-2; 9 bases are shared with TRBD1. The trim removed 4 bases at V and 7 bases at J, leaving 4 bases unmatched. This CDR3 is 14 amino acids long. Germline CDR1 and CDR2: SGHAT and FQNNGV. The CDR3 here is CASSSGQGSGELFF. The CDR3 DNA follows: TGTGCCAGCAGCTCGGGACAGGGAAGCGGGGAGCTGTTTTTT.

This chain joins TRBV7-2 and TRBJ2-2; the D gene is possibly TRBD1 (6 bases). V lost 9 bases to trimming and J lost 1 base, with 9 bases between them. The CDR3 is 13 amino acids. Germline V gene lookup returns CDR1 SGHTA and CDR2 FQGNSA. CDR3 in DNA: TGTGCCAGTACAGGGAAGAACACCGGGGAGCTGTTTTTT. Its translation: CASTGKNTGELFF.

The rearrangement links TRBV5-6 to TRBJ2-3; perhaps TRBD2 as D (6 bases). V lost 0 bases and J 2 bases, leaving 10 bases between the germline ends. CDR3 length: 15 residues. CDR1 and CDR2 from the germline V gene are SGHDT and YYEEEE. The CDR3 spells CASSLVLADTDTQYF. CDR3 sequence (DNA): TGTGCCAGCAGCTTGGTACTAGCAGACACAGATACGCAGTATTTT.

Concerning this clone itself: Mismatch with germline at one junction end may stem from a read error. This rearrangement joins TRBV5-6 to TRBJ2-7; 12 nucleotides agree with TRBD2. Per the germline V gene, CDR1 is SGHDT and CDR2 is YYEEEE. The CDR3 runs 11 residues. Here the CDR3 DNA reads TGTGCCAGCAGCTCCGGACTAGCGGGACACTTC. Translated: CASSSGLAGHF.

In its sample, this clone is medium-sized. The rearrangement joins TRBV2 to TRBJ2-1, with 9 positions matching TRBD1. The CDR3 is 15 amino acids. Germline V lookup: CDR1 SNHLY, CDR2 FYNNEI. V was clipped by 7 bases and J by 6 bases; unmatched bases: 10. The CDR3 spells CASTTPDRGANEQFF. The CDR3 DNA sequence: TGTGCCAGCACCACTCCAGACAGGGGGGCCAATGAGCAGTTCTTC.

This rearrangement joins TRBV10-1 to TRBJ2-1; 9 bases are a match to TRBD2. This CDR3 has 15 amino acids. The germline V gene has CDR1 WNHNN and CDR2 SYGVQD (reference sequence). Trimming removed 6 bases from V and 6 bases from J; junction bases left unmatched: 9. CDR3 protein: CASSDLAGVLNEQFF. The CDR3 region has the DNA TGCGCCAGCAGCGATTTAGCGGGAGTCCTCAATGAGCAGTTCTTC.

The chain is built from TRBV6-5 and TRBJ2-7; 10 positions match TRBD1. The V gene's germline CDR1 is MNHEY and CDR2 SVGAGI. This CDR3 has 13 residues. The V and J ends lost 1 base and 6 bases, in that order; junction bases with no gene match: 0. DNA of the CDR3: TGTGCCAGCAGTTACTGGACAGGGGGCGAGCAGTACTTC. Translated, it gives CASSYWTGGEQYF.

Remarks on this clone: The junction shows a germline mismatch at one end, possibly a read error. CDR3 residues: CASGTTNTGELFF. The CDR3 nucleotides read TGTGCCAGTGGGACAACGAATACCGGGGAGCTGTTTTTT. The chain links TRBV5-4 to TRBJ2-2, with D perhaps matching TRBD1 (6 bases). Germline CDR1 reads SGHNT; CDR2 reads YYREEE (reference sequence). CDR3 size: 13 residues. The full variable domain, with the rest looked up from reference TRBV5-4 and TRBJ2-2, is ETGVTQSPTHLIKTRGQQVTLRCSSQSGHNTVSWYQQALGQGPQFIFQYYREEENGRGNFPPRFSGLQFPNYSSELNVNALELDDSALYLCASGTTNTGELFFGEGSRLTVL.

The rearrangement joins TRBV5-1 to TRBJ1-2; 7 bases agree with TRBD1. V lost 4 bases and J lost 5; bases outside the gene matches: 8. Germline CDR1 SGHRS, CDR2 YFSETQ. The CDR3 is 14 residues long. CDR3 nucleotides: TGCGCCAGCAGCGACCGGGACAGAGGATATGGCTACACCTTC. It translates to CASSDRDRGYGYTF. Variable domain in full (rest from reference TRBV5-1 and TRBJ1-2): KAGVTQTPRYLIKTRGQQVTLSCSPISGHRSVSWYQQTPGQGLQFLFEYFSETQRNKGNFPGRFSGRQFSNSRSEMNVSTLELGDSALYLCASSDRDRGYGYTFGSGTRLTVV.